This T cell receptor beta chain was observed in a study of cytomegalovirus exposure and HLA in healthy donors. CDR1 and CDR2 (germline): WNHNN, SYGVQD (reference sequence). This CDR3 region has 14 residues. V lost 10 bases and J lost 0, with 13 bases in between. Study conclusions and caveats: In vitro experiments confirmed that three CMV-associated chains were specific for CMV antigens. Per published reports, the classifier diagnosed cytomegalovirus status with high specificity and sensitivity.

A note on this clone: Antigen unknown.

The protocol was immunoSEQ multiplex PCR, while the TCRdb copy is restricted to in-frame clones and leaves out a portion. The sample contains about 140,000 clones, less than 95% of which appear only once. The V and J genes are TRBV10-1 and TRBJ1-3; possibly TRBD1 for D (6 bases). The origin of this receptor is a man aged 18 to 30 in good health and CMV-seropositive. Source material: PBMCs. The CDR3 DNA is TGCGCCAATCCAGGGGCGCACTCTGGAAACACCATATATTTT. Its protein is CANPGAHSGNTIYF.